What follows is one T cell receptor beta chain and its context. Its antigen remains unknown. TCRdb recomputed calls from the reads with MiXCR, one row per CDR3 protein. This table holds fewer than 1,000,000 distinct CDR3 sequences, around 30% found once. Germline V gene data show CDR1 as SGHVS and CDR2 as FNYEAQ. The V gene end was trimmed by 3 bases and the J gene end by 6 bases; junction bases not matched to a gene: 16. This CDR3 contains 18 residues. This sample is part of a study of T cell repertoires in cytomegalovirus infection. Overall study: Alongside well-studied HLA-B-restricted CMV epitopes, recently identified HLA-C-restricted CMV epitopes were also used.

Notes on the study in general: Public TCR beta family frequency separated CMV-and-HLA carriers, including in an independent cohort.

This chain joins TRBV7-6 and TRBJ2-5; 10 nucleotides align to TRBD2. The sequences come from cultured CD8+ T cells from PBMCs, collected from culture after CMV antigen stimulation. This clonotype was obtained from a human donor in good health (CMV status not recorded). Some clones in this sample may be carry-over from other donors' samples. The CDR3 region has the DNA TGTGCCAGCAGCTTCGAAAAGCGGGGGGGCCGGGATTTGAAGACCCAGTACTTC. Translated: CASSFEKRGGRDLKTQYF.